This T cell receptor beta chain stems from a study of cytomegalovirus exposure and HLA in healthy donors. Broader study findings: Earlier analysis looked at TCR beta V segments, and most were productive about 90% or about 30% of the time. CMV antigen specificity was confirmed in vitro for a few CMV-associated chains.

In the case of this clone: As yet, its antigen is unknown.

Primers included in the PCR were 60 Vbeta and 13 Jbeta primers. Generated by immunoSEQ multiplex PCR, the TCRdb table keeps only in-frame clones and is missing some. The sample has under 250,000 clones. Germline trimming cut 1 base from V and 3 bases from J; bases unmatched to any gene: 7. Germline lookup yields CDR1 MDHEN and CDR2 SYDVKM. The CDR3 runs to 17 residues. The sequenced sample consisted of PBMCs. The TCR originated in a girl aged 2 to 9 in good health and CMV-seropositive. The V call is TRBV28, the J call TRBJ1-5; 9 positions match TRBD1. CDR3 residues: CASSLYPGTGPNQPQHF. CDR3 nucleotide sequence: TGTGCCAGCAGTTTATACCCCGGGACAGGGCCCAATCAGCCCCAGCATTTT. The entire variable domain, with the rest obtained from reference TRBV28 and TRBJ1-5, is as follows: DVKVTQSSRYLVKRTGEKVFLECVQDMDHENMFWYRQDPGLGLRLIYFSYDVKMKEKGDIPEGYSVSREKKERFSLILESASTNQTSMYLCASSLYPGTGPNQPQHFGDGTRLSIL.